This TCR beta chain originates from a study of blood T cell repertoires in COVID-19. Study summary: Acute and convalescent COVID-19 specimens originated in the United States, Italy and Spain. Sample material is recorded as cDNA or gDNA derived from T cells, B-cell-depleted T cells, or PBMCs.

In the original processing: Nucleated cell counts were estimated from reference gene primer amplification. Assay used: immunoSEQ multiplex PCR; TCRdb lists only in-frame clones, some missing. V and J calls and clone size follow that table, whereas D and trimming were derived from the DNA. Among fewer than 350,000 clones listed, 65% to 90% were seen once. The CDR3 is 15 amino acids. CDR1 is PRHDT and CDR2 is FYEKMQ in the germline V gene (reference sequence). The V end lost 0 bases, the J end lost 2 bases, and 11 bases lay between the germline ends. The clonotype comes from a human donor in a cohort sampled during active COVID-19. This chain connects TRBV13 to TRBJ2-7; D remains ambiguous. The material sequenced was peripheral blood. CDR3 sequence: CASSLGLGGTYEQYF. The CDR3 coding sequence is TGTGCCAGCAGCTTAGGCCTTGGCGGAACCTACGAGCAGTACTTC.